Sequencing of this TCR beta chain was carried out in a study of immune heterogeneity within non-small cell lung tumors. Overall study results and limits: Local T-cell clonality tracked local tumor mutational burden; the correlation was moderate but significant (R 0.3 to 0.35).

It was a multiplex PCR that amplified TCR beta CDR3, with 32 V and 13 J primers. TCRdb ran MiXCR on the multiplex PCR reads and lists one entry per CDR3 protein. Here the sample spans tens of thousands of distinct CDR3 sequences, 25% to 30% being singletons. Of note for this clonotype: What it binds is not known.

Trimming left V 5 bases short and J 0 bases short, with 11 bases between. This CDR3 is 14 amino acids long. Germline V lookup: CDR1 DFQATT, CDR2 SNEGSKA (reference sequence). Template input, which was bulk tumor genomic DNA, totaled roughly 540 ng per sample. Surgery yielded several widely spaced biopsies per primary tumor. Curative surgery was undertaken by patients, who had untreated, newly diagnosed non-small cell lung cancer. This rearrangement joins TRBV20-1 to TRBJ2-4; a possible D gene is TRBD1 (6 bases). This clonotype was sampled from a man in his forties with non-small cell lung cancer. The specimen sequenced was lung tumor tissue. CDR3 region: CSAEPGQAKNIQYF. CDR3 nucleotides: TGCAGTGCTGAACCGGGACAAGCCAAAAACATTCAGTACTTC.